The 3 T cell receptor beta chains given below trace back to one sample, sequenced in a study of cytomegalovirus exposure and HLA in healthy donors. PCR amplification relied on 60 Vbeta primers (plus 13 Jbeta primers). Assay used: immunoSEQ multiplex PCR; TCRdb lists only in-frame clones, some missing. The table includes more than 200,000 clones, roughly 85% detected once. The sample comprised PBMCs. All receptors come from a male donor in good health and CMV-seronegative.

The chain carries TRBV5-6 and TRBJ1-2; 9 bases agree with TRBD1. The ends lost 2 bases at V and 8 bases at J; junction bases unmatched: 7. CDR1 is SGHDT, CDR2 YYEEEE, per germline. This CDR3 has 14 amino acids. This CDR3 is CASSFGQGWRGYTF. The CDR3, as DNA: TGTGCCAGCAGCTTCGGACAGGGGTGGCGAGGCTACACCTTC.

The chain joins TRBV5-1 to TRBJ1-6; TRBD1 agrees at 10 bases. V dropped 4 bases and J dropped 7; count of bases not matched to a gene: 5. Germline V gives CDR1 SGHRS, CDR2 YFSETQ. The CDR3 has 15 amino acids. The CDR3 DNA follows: TGCGCCAGCAGCCCCTGGGACAGGGGAAATTCACCCCTCCACTTT. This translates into CASSPWDRGNSPLHF. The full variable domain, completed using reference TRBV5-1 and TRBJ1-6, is KAGVTQTPRYLIKTRGQQVTLSCSPISGHRSVSWYQQTPGQGLQFLFEYFSETQRNKGNFPGRFSGRQFSNSRSEMNVSTLELGDSALYLCASSPWDRGNSPLHFGNGTRLTVT.

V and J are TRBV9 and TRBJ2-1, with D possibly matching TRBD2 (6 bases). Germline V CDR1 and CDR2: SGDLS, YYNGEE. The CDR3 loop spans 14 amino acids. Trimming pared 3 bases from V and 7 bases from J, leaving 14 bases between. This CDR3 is CASSEGDFVNEQFF. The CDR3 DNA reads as TGTGCCAGCAGCGAAGGGGACTTTGTTAATGAGCAGTTCTTC.